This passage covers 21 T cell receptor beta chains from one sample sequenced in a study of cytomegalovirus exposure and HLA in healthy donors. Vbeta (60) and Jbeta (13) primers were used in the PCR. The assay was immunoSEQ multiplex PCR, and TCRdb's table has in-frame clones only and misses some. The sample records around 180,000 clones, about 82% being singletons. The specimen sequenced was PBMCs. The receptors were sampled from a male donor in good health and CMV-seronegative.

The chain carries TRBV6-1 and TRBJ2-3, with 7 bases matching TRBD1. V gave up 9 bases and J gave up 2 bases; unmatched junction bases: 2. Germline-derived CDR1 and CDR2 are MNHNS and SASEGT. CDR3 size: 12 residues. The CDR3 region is CASGTATDTQYF. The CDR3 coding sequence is TGTGCCAGTGGGACAGCCACAGATACGCAGTATTTT.

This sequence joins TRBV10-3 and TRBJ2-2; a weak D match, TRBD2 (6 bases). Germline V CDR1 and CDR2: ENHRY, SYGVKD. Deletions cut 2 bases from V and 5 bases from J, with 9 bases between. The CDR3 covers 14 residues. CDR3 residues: CAISEGRGTGELFF. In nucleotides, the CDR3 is TGTGCCATCAGTGAGGGCCGGGGGACCGGGGAGCTGTTTTTT.

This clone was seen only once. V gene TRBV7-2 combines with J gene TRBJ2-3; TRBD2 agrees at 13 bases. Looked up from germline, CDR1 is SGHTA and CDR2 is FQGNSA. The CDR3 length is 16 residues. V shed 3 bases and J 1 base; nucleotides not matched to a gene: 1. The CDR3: CASSFGTSGGTDTQYF. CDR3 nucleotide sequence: TGTGCCAGCAGCTTTGGGACTAGCGGGGGCACAGATACGCAGTATTTT. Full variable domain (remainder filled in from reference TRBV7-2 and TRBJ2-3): GAGVSQSPSNKVTEKGKDVELRCDPISGHTALYWYRQSLGQGLEFLIYFQGNSAPDKSGLPSDRFSAERTGGSVSTLTIQRTQQEDSAVYLCASSFGTSGGTDTQYFGPGTRLTVL.

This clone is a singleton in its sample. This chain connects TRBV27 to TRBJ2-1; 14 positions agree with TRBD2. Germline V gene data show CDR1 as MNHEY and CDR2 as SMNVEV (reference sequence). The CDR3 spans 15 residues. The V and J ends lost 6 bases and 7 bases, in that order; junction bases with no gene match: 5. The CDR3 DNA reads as TGTGCCAGCAGAACGGGACTAGCGGGAGTAAATGAGCAGTTCTTC. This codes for CASRTGLAGVNEQFF.

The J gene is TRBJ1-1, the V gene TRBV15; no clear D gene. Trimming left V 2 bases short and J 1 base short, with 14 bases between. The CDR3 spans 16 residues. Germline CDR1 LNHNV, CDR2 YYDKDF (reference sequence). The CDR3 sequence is CATSRSPRSWNTEAFF. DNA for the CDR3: TGTGCCACCAGCAGATCTCCTCGGAGTTGGAACACTGAAGCTTTCTTT.

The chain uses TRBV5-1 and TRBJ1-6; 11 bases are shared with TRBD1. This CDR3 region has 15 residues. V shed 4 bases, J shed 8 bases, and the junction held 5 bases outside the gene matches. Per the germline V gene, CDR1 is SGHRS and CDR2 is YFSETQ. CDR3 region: CASSPGQGAYSPLHF. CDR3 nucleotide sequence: TGCGCCAGCAGCCCCGGACAGGGGGCTTATTCACCCCTCCACTTT.

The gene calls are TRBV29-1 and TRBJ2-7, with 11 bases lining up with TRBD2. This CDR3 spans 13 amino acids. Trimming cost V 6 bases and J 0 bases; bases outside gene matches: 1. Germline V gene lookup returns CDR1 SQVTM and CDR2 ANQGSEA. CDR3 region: CSVTSGGSYEQYF. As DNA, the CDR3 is TGCAGCGTCACTAGCGGGGGCTCCTACGAGCAGTACTTC.

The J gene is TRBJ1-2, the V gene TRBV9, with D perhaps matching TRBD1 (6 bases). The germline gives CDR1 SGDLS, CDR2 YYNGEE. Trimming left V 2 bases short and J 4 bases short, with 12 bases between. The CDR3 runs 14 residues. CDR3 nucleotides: TGTGCCAGCAGCGTGGGTCAGGGGACCTATGGCTACACCTTC. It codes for CASSVGQGTYGYTF.

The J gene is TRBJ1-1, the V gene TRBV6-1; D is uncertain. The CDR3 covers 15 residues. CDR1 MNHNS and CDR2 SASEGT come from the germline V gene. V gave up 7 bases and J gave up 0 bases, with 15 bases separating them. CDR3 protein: CASTPAAVMNTEAFF. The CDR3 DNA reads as TGTGCCAGCACCCCAGCGGCAGTTATGAACACTGAAGCTTTCTTT.

The CDR3 DNA reads as TGTGCCAGCTCACCTGCTAAGACAGGGGGCAATGGCTACACCTTC. Translated: CASSPAKTGGNGYTF. The gene calls are TRBV18 and TRBJ1-2; 10 bases map to TRBD1. From germline, CDR1 is KGHSH and CDR2 LQKENI. V was pared by 3 bases and J by 6 bases, with 7 bases of the junction left unmatched. This CDR3 has 15 amino acids.

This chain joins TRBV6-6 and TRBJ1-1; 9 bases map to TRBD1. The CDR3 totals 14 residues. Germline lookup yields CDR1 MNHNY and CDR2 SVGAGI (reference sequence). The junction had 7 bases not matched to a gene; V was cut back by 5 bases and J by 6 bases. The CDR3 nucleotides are TGTGCCAGCAGTAGCAAACAGGGGGCTTCTGAAGCTTTCTTT. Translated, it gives CASSSKQGASEAFF.

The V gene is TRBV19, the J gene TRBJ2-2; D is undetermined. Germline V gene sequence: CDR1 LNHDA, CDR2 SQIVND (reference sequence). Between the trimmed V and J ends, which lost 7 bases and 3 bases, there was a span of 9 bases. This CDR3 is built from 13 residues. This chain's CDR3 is CASNSWDTGELFF. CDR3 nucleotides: TGTGCCAGTAACAGTTGGGACACCGGGGAGCTGTTTTTT.

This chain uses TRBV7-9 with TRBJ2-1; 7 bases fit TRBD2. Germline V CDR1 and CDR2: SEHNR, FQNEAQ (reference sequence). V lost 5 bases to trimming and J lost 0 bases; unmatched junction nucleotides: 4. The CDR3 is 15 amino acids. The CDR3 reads CASSPPGGSYNEQFF. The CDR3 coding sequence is TGTGCCAGCAGCCCCCCGGGGGGCTCCTACAATGAGCAGTTCTTC.

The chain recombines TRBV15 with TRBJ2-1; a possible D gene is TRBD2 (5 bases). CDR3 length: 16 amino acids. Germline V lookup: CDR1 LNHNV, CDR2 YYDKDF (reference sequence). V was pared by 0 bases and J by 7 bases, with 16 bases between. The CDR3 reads CATSRDLGERGNEQFF. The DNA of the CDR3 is TGTGCCACCAGCAGAGATCTTGGGGAAAGAGGGAATGAGCAGTTCTTC.

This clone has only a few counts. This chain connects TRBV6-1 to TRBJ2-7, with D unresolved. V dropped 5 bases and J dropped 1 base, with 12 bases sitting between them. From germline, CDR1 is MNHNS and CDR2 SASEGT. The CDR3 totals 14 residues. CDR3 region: CASSISPGSYEQYF. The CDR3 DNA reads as TGTGCCAGCAGTATTTCCCCCGGGTCCTACGAGCAGTACTTC.

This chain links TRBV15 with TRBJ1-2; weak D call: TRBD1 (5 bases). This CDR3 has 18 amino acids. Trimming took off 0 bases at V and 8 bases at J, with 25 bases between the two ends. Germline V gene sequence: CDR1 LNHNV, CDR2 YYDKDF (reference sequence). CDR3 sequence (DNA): TGTGCCACCAGCAGAGATAGGACACCCTCCTCATCAGCTAGGGGCTACACCTTC. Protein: CATSRDRTPSSSARGYTF.

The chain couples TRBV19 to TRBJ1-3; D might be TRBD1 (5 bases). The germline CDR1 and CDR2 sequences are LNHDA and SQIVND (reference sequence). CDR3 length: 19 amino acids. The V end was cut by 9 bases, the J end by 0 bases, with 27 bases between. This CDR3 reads CASTSSVAQGLNSGNTIYF. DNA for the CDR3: TGTGCCAGCACATCCTCAGTGGCCCAGGGACTGAACTCTGGAAACACCATATATTTT.

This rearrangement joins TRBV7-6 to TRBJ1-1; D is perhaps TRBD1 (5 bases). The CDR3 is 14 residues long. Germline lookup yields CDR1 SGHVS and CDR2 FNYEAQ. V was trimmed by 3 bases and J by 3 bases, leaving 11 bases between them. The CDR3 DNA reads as TGTGCCAGCAGCTTTTCGGCGGGGGACACTGAAGCTTTCTTT. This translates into CASSFSAGDTEAFF.

The CDR3 sequence: CASSLSRWQGETQYF. CDR3 in DNA: TGTGCCAGCAGTCTAAGCCGGTGGCAGGGAGAGACCCAGTACTTC. The chain is built from TRBV28 and TRBJ2-5; TRBD1 might be the D (5 bases). Germline CDR1 and CDR2: MDHEN and SYDVKM. Trimming pared 5 bases from V and 4 bases from J, leaving 17 bases between. The CDR3 contains 15 residues. The full variable domain, rest sourced from reference TRBV28 and TRBJ2-5, is DVKVTQSSRYLVKRTGEKVFLECVQDMDHENMFWYRQDPGLGLRLIYFSYDVKMKEKGDIPEGYSVSREKKERFSLILESASTNQTSMYLCASSLSRWQGETQYFGPGTRLLVL.

The CDR3 DNA is TGTGCCAGCAGTGACTCAGCTTGGACTCATAGAGGAGATACGCAGTATTTT. This codes for CASSDSAWTHRGDTQYF. The chain joins TRBV6-4 to TRBJ2-3; a possible D gene is TRBD2 (5 bases). Germline-derived CDR1 and CDR2 are MRHNA and SNTAGT. V lost 0 bases and J lost 5, with 18 bases in between. The length of the CDR3 is 17 residues.

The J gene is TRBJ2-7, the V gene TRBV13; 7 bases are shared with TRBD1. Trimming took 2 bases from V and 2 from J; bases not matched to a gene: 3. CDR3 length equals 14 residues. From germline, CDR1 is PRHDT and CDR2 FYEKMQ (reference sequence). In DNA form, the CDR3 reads TGTGCCAGCAGCTTAACAGGGGACGCCTACGAGCAGTACTTC. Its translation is CASSLTGDAYEQYF.